This is a list of T cell receptor beta chains from one sample in a study of cytomegalovirus exposure and HLA in healthy donors. Produced via immunoSEQ multiplex PCR; TCRdb's table is partial and in-frame only. The sample carries 120,000 or so clones, roughly 70% recorded once. The sequencing sample was made of PBMCs. These receptors were taken from a man aged 35-49 years in good health and CMV-seropositive. The CDR3 runs from the conserved cysteine through the conserved F or W. A D gene is named only where the DNA matches it firmly. Clone size is not always given. Where it is, it says once, few, many or a class for expanded clones.

j_gene	abundance	v_gene	d_gene	CDR3nt	CDR3aa
TRBJ1-5	.	TRBV19	.	TGTGCCAGTAGCGGAGGAGGAGGTCAGCCCCAGCATTTT	CASSGGGGQPQHF
TRBJ2-7	.	TRBV30	.	TGTGCCTGGCGAGATTTCACCTACGAGCAGTACTTC	CAWRDFTYEQYF
TRBJ1-2	.	TRBV10-3	TRBD1	TGTGCCACCTCATCCCGGGACAGGACCCTGAACTATGGCTACACCTTC	CATSSRDRTLNYGYTF
TRBJ1-3	few	TRBV6-5	TRBD1	TGTGCCAGCACTGACAGGGCTGGAAACACCATATATTTT	CASTDRAGNTIYF
TRBJ1-2	few	TRBV14	.	TGTGCCAGCAGCCAACGGGGGTGGTTCTATGGCTACACCTTC	CASSQRGWFYGYTF
TRBJ2-1	.	TRBV4-2	.	TGTGCCAGCAGCCAGGGGGCGGGTGAGCAGTTCTTC	CASSQGAGEQFF
TRBJ1-1	.	TRBV6-6	.	TGTGCCAGCAGTTACCAGGGTGTGATCACTGAAGCTTTCTTT	CASSYQGVITEAFF
TRBJ1-4	.	TRBV4-1	.	TGCGCCAGCAGCCAAGATCCCGCAGGGTGGAGTAATGAAAAACTGTTTTTT	CASSQDPAGWSNEKLFF
TRBJ2-7	few	TRBV6-1	TRBD1	TGTGCCAGCAGTCTAGACAGGGGCCACGAGCAGTACTTC	CASSLDRGHEQYF
TRBJ1-2	.	TRBV5-4	.	TGTGCCACCCACAAGGAGGGACGGAACTATGGCTACACCTTC	CATHKEGRNYGYTF
TRBJ2-1	.	TRBV30	TRBD2	TGTGCCTGGAGTCGTATAGCGGGGGGGCTCCTTTACAATGAGCAGTTCTTC	CAWSRIAGGLLYNEQFF
TRBJ2-2	.	TRBV5-1	TRBD2	TGCGCCAGCAGCCCCCCCGTAGCGGGAGACACCGGGGAGCTGTTTTTT	CASSPPVAGDTGELFF
TRBJ1-1	.	TRBV28	.	TGTGCCAGCAGTATTCCCGGGACATTACAATTGAACACTGAAGCTTTCTTT	CASSIPGTLQLNTEAFF
TRBJ2-5	.	TRBV4-2	.	TGTGCCAGCAGCCGCGGGGTGGGAGAGACCCAGTACTTC	CASSRGVGETQYF
TRBJ1-2	.	TRBV19	TRBD1	TGTGCCAGTAGTCCGACAGGGGCCTCCCCCTATGGCTACACCTTC	CASSPTGASPYGYTF
TRBJ2-2	.	TRBV7-3	.	TGTGCCAGCAGCTTAATAGGGGGACAGAACACCGGGGAGCTGTTTTTT	CASSLIGGQNTGELFF
TRBJ2-6	.	TRBV18	.	TGTGCCAGCTCACCTCTCACAGGGACCTCTGGGGCCAACGTCCTGACTTTC	CASSPLTGTSGANVLTF
TRBJ2-5	once	TRBV30	.	TGTGCCTGGAGTGTAGCGCTATCGGAGACCCAGTACTTC	CAWSVALSETQYF
TRBJ2-4	.	TRBV5-1	.	TGCGCCAGCTCTACGGCAGGGGGGAGGCAAAACATTCAGTACTTC	CASSTAGGRQNIQYF
TRBJ2-7	.	TRBV28	.	TGTGCCAGCAATGAGGGCCCCCTCACCTACGAGCAGTACTTC	CASNEGPLTYEQYF
TRBJ2-1	medium-sized	TRBV10-3	TRBD2	TGTGCCATCACCGGGACTAGCGGGGAACACAATGAGCAGTTCTTC	CAITGTSGEHNEQFF
TRBJ2-2	.	TRBV4-2	.	TGTGCCAGCAGCCAAGGTCAACAGGGAGCGAACACCGGGGAGCTGTTTTTT	CASSQGQQGANTGELFF
TRBJ2-1	.	TRBV6-1	.	TGTGCCAGCATTTTTGGGGGTCAGGGAGGACAAATCTTC	CASIFGGQGGQIF
TRBJ1-1	.	TRBV29-1	TRBD1	TGCAGCGTCCACCGGGACAGCGGCACTGAAGCTTTCTTT	CSVHRDSGTEAFF
TRBJ1-2	.	TRBV5-5	.	TGTGCCAGCAGCTTTACAGGTCCCTATGGCTACACCTTC	CASSFTGPYGYTF
TRBJ2-5	.	TRBV7-8	TRBD1	TGTGCCAGCAGCCCACAGGGGGCCTGGCAAGAGACCCAGTACTTC	CASSPQGAWQETQYF
TRBJ2-7	.	TRBV13	TRBD2	TGTGCCAGCAGCCCAGGACTAGCGGGAACCTACGAGCAGTACTTC	CASSPGLAGTYEQYF
TRBJ2-1	few	TRBV6-1	.	TGTGCCAGCAGTGAAAACGTAGCGACCAATGAGCAGTTCTTC	CASSENVATNEQFF
TRBJ1-1	.	TRBV5-5	TRBD1	TGTGCCAGCAGCGACCACAGGGGTGCCGCTTTCTTT	CASSDHRGAAFF
TRBJ1-2	few	TRBV19	.	TGTGCCAGTAGTCTAGGCAGGGCTTCCTATGGCTACACCTTC	CASSLGRASYGYTF
TRBJ2-5	.	TRBV7-7	.	TGTGCCAGCAGCCCTGGGAGTGGAGCGAGAGAGACCCAGTACTTC	CASSPGSGARETQYF
TRBJ2-1	.	TRBV7-2	TRBD2	TGTGCCAGCAGCTTAGAAGTAGCGGGGAACAATGAGCAGTTCTTC	CASSLEVAGNNEQFF
TRBJ2-1	.	TRBV27	TRBD2	TGTGCCAGCAGCTTCCTAGCGGGGGGTTACAATGAGCAGTTCTTC	CASSFLAGGYNEQFF
TRBJ2-7	.	TRBV6-5	.	TGTGCCAGCAGTTTTGGACAGTCTGGAACCTACGAGCAGTACTTC	CASSFGQSGTYEQYF
TRBJ2-7	.	TRBV11-2	.	TGTGCCAGCAGCTTAAGTGGAGACTCCTACGAGCAGTACTTC	CASSLSGDSYEQYF
TRBJ2-3	once	TRBV7-3	.	TGTGCCAGCAGCTTAACCTCTAGTGGGGATACGCAGTATTTT	CASSLTSSGDTQYF
TRBJ2-1	once	TRBV6-5	TRBD1	TGTGCCAGCAGTACACCGACAGGGTGGAATGAGCAGTTCTTC	CASSTPTGWNEQFF
TRBJ1-5	.	TRBV5-6	TRBD1	TGTGCCAGCAGCCGGGGACAGTACCAGCCCCAGCATTTT	CASSRGQYQPQHF
TRBJ1-1	.	TRBV15	.	TGTGCCACCAGCAGAGCGGGCGGACTTGGCACTGAAGCTTTCTTT	CATSRAGGLGTEAFF
TRBJ1-2	.	TRBV30	.	TGTGCCTGGAGCATAAGGACGGAGGAGCACACCTTC	CAWSIRTEEHTF
TRBJ1-2	.	TRBV5-5	TRBD1	TGTGCCAGCAGCTTGGGGCAGGGGGCCCATTATGGCTACACCTTC	CASSLGQGAHYGYTF